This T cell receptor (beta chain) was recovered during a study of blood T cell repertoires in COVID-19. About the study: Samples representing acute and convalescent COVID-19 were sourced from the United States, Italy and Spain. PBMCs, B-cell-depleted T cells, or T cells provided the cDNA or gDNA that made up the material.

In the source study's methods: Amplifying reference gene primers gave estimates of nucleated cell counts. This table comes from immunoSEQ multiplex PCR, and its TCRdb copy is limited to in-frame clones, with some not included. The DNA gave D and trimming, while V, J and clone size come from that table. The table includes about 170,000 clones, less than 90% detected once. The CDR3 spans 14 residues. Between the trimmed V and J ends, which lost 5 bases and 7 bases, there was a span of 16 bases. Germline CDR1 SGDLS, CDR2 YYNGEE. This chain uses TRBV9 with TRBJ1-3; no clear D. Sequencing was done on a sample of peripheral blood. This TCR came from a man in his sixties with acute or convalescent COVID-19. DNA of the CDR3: TGTGCCAGCAGTGATGACGGCGGTAGGAACACCATATATTTT. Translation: CASSDDGGRNTIYF.